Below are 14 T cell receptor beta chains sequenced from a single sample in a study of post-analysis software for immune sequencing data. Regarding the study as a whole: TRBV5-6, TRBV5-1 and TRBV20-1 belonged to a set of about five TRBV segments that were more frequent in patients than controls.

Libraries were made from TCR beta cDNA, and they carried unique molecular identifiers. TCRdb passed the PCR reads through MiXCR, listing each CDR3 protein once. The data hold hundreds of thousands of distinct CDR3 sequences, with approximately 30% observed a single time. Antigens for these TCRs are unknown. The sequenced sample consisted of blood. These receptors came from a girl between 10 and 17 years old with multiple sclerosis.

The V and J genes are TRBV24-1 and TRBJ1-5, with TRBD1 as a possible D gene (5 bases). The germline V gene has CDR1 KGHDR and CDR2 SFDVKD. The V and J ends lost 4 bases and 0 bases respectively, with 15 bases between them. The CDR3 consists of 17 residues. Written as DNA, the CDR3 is TGTGCCACCAGTGAAAGGGACGTACGGTATAGCAATCAGCCCCAGCATTTT. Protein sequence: CATSERDVRYSNQPQHF.

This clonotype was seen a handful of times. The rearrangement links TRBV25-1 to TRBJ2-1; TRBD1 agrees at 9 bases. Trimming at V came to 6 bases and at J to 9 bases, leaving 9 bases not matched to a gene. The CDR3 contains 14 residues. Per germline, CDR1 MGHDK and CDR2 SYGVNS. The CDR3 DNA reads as TGTGCCAGCAGGTCACAGGGGGCGATGGGTGAGCAGTTCTTC. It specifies CASRSQGAMGEQFF.

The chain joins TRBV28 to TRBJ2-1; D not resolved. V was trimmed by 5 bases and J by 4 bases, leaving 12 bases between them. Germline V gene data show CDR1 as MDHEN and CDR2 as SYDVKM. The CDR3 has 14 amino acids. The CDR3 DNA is TGTGCCAGCAGTCCCTTAGGCGGATACAATGAGCAGTTCTTC. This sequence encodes CASSPLGGYNEQFF.

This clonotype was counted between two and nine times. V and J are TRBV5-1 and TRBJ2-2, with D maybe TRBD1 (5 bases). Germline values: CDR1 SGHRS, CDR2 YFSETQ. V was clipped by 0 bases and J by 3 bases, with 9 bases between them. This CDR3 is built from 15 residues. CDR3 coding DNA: TGCGCCAGCAGCTTGGCCGACAGCTACACCGGGGAGCTGTTTTTT. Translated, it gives CASSLADSYTGELFF.

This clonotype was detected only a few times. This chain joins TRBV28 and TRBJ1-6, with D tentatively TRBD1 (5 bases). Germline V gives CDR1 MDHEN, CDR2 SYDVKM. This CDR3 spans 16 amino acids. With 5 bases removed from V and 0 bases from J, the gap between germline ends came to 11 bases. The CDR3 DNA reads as TGTGCCAGCAGTGGGGGGGAAAGCTCCTATAATTCACCCCTCCACTTT. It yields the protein CASSGGESSYNSPLHF.

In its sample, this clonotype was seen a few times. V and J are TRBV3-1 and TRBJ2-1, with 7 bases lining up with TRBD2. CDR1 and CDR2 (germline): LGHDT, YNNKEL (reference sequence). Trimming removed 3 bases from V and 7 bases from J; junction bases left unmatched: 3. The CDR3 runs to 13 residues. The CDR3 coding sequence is TGTGCCAGCAGCCACTGGACTAGTAATGAGCAGTTCTTC. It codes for CASSHWTSNEQFF.

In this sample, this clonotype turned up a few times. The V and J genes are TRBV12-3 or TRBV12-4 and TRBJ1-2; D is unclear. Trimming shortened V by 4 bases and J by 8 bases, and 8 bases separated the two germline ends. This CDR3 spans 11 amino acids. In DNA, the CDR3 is TGTGCCAGCAGTTCCCTCTTCGGCTACACCTTC. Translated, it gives CASSSLFGYTF.

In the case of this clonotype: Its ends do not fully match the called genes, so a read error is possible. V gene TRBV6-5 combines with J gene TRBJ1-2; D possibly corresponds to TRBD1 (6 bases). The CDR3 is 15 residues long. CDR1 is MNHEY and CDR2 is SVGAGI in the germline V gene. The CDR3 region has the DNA TGTTCCAGCAGTATCCACAGGGTATCTAACTATGGCTACACCTTC. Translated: CSSSIHRVSNYGYTF.

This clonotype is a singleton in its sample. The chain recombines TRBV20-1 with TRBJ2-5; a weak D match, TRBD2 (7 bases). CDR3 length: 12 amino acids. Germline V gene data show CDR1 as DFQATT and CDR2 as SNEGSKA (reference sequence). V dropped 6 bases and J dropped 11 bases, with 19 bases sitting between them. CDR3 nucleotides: TGCAGTGCCGGACGGGGGGCCGGGGAGCAGTACTTC. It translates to CSAGRGAGEQYF.

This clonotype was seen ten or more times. The CDR3 DNA follows: TGTGCCAGCAGCTTGATCCAGGCCTATGGCTACACCTTC. Its translation is CASSLIQAYGYTF. This chain uses TRBV5-6 with TRBJ1-2; D unclear. The CDR3 covers 13 residues. Germline-derived CDR1 and CDR2 are SGHDT and YYEEEE. V was clipped by 1 base and J by 4 bases, with 8 bases between them.

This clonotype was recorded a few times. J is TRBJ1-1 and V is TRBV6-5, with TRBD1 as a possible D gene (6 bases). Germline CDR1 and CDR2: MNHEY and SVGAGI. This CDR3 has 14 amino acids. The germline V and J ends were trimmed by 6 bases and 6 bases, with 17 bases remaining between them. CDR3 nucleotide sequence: TGTGCCAGCAGCTCCCCCTCAGGGGTTTCTGAAGCTTTCTTT. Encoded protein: CASSSPSGVSEAFF.

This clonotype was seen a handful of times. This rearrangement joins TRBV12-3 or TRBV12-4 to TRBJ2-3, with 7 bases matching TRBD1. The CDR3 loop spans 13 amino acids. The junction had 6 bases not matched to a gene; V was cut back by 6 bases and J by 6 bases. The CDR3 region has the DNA TGTGCCAGCAGGACAGGGAGCAGCGATACGCAGTATTTT. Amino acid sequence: CASRTGSSDTQYF.

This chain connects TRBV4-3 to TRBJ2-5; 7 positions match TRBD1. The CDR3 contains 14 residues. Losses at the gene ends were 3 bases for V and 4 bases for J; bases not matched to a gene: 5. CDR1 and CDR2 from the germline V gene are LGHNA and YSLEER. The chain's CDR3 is CASSHEQGRETQYF. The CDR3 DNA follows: TGCGCCAGCAGCCACGAACAGGGGCGAGAGACCCAGTACTTC.

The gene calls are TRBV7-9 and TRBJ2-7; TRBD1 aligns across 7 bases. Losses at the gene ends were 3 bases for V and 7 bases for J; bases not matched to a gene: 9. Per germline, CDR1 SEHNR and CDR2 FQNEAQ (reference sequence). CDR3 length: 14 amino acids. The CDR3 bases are TGTGCCAGCAGCTTGGAACAGGGGCCCCGGGAGCAGTACTTC. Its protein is CASSLEQGPREQYF.